This T cell receptor (beta chain) was documented in a study of Graves' ophthalmopathy and Graves' hyperthyroidism (dated by TCRdb to the late 2010s). For context, the study as a whole: Hyperthyroidism was defined as stable when no progression to ophthalmopathy occurred within 18 months of follow-up. TCR beta repertoire signatures were used to distinguish Graves' ophthalmopathy from Graves' hyperthyroidism and to predict progression to ophthalmopathy. In total, approximately 130 blood samples were TCR-sequenced: 43 ophthalmopathy, some 80 hyperthyroidism and roughly 17 hyperthyroidism-to-ophthalmopathy patients. To explore V-J signatures distinguishing ophthalmopathy from hyperthyroidism, a discovery set of around 100 patients (about 44 ophthalmopathy, about 57 stable hyperthyroidism) was enrolled. For independent validation, a separate cohort was made up of around 19 hyperthyroidism patients plus 17 patients who later progressed from hyperthyroidism to ophthalmopathy. In more than five hyperthyroidism patients, the T-cell repertoires found in thyroid tissue were compared with those found in blood. Following sample collection, hyperthyroidism patients were given methimazole at a starting dose of 30 mg daily, and ophthalmopathy patients were given high-dose intravenous methylprednisolone. The research as a whole found: In cross-validation, the 13-signature model distinguished ophthalmopathy from stable hyperthyroidism with 87.88% sensitivity and approximately 81% specificity, while in the test set the corresponding values were roughly 80% and 75%. No statistical method was used to set the sample size in advance, and the investigators knew which group each participant was assigned to. Most of the expanded thyroid clonotypes with a frequency above 0.001 were also detected in blood, and it was suggested that the thyroid immune response may be reflected by blood repertoires. In validation, the model predicted ophthalmopathy progression with 55% to 71% sensitivity and about 77% specificity; roughly eleven predicted patients were CT-confirmed with GO in a median of roughly 6.8 months.

For repertoire sequencing, the TCR beta CDR3 regions were amplified from RNA transcripts. The first round was an RT-PCR using HTBI primers with the Qiagen OneStep RT-PCR kit, and this first round was followed by a second-round multiplex PCR, then size selection and purification. Libraries were sequenced paired-end with 100 bp reads on an Illumina HiSeq2000. For the original study's pipeline: SOAPnuke was used to process the reads, throwing out any read that had adapters, had uncalled bases, had a mean Phred below 15, or lacked an exact constant-primer or identifier match. High-quality paired reads were merged with COPE v1.2.5. Clonotypes were defined as unique nucleotide sequences and were aligned to IMGT TRB V, D and J references using MiTCR v1.1. The analysis was limited to V-J combinations with a frequency above 0.0001, which together covered roughly 99% of the repertoires. For each V-J combination, a TCR clonal expansion and chaos score was defined as the ratio of F50 clonal expansion to chaos observed in the TCRdist matrix. Features were reduced by Welch's t-statistics and random forest to around 13 V-J combinations, which fed a naive Bayes classifier. The similarity between thyroid and blood repertoires was quantified using the Morisita-Horn index. TCRdb passed the public sequencing reads through fastp at Q25 and MiXCR, retaining productive beta sequences. Rows are combined by CDR3 protein, so each entry shows the most common genes and DNA. These V and J calls originate from TCRdb's pipeline instead of the authors' own analysis. The sample table holds over a million distinct CDR3 sequences, of which about 40% were seen once. Roughly 10% of the sample is held by the ten biggest clonotypes.

Comments on this clonotype: Its antigen is still unknown. No per-base quality is available; no much larger clone lies one base away.

V is reduced by 6 bases and J by 7 bases, leaving a spacing of 16 bases between them. The CDR3 has 14 amino acids, counting the end cysteine and phenylalanine. Only the CDR3 region is kept as DNA, spanning 42 bases read in frame from base 1. Hyperthyroidism patients were newly diagnosed, were aged 18 to 65 years, and had a disease duration under 2 months. Patients with other autoimmune diseases, uncontrolled infections, pregnancy or lactation were excluded from the study. Diagnosis was based on clinical symptoms, serum thyroxine, TRAb, thyroid ultrasound and orbital computed tomography. Trizol reagent was used to extract the total RNA, and its quality was then checked on an Agilent 2100 Bioanalyzer.

Source material: peripheral blood or thyroid tissue (not recorded which). This chain joins TRBV12-3 or TRBV12-4 to TRBJ1-5; a tentative D match to TRBD1 spans 5 bases. This clonotype was obtained from an adult man with Graves' hyperthyroidism. The CDR3 here reads CASSHNKRGQPQHF. At the DNA level, the sequence is TGTGCCAGCAGCCACAATAAGAGGGGACAGCCCCAGCATTTT.